These 20 T cell receptor beta chains were sequenced from one sample in a study of blood T cells in healthy people across ages. Combining a sample-barcoded 5' primer with a J-beta primer mix, a second PCR ran for roughly 6 to 12 cycles. TCRdb used MiXCR to reprocess the 5' RACE reads, holding one entry per CDR3 protein. The sample yields more than 800,000 distinct CDR3 sequences, 29% seen once. The sequencing sample was made of blood. Source of these receptors: a woman aged 80 or over in good health.

This clonotype was counted many times. CDR3 DNA sequence: TGTGCCAGCAGCTTAGCTAGCGGAGATACGCAGTATTTT. Protein product: CASSLASGDTQYF. The rearrangement joins TRBV7-2 to TRBJ2-3, with a weak D call TRBD2 (6 bases). Germline V gene lookup returns CDR1 SGHTA and CDR2 FQGNSA. The length of the CDR3 is 13 residues. With 0 bases removed from V and 5 bases from J, the gap between germline ends came to 6 bases.

The chain joins TRBV2 to TRBJ2-5; tentatively, D is TRBD1 (6 bases). The V end was cut by 8 bases, the J end by 5 bases, with 18 bases between. Per germline, CDR1 SNHLY and CDR2 FYNNEI. This CDR3 spans 14 amino acids. The CDR3 loop is CASLAQGRKETQYF. The CDR3 DNA is TGTGCCAGCCTAGCCCAGGGGAGAAAGGAGACCCAGTACTTC.

A few counts support this clonotype. Being one base from a much bigger clone, this may be a read error. This rearrangement joins TRBV4-3 to TRBJ1-4, with D uncertain. Germline CDR1 LGHNA, CDR2 YSLEER. The CDR3 is 17 residues long. Here the CDR3 reads CTSSQKMSSSFAEKLFF. The CDR3 DNA reads TGCACCAGCAGCCAAAAAATGAGTTCTAGCTTCGCTGAAAAACTGTTTTTT.

The V and J genes are TRBV12-3 or TRBV12-4 and TRBJ1-3, with D unresolved. Trimming took 8 bases from V and 0 from J, leaving 8 bases between them. The CDR3 has 13 residues. The DNA for the CDR3 is TGTGCCAGCGGCCGCAACTCTGGAAACACCATATATTTT. It codes for CASGRNSGNTIYF.

This clonotype is a singleton in its sample. As the CDR3 is not closed by the conserved phenylalanine or tryptophan, this likely results from a read error. The chain couples TRBV12-3 or TRBV12-4 to TRBJ2-3; 10 nucleotides agree with TRBD2. With V trimmed by 3 bases and J by 4 bases, 13 bases remained unmatched. The CDR3 has 18 amino acids. The CDR3, as DNA: TGTGCCAGCAGTTTTGCTCAGCAACTAGCGGGGTTCGCAGATACGCAGTATTCT. The encoded protein is CASSFAQQLAGFADTQYS.

This clonotype was counted ten times or more. V is TRBV20-1 and J is TRBJ1-5, with D possibly TRBD1 on 5 matching bases. The CDR3 covers 15 residues. Germline CDR1 is DFQATT and CDR2 is SNEGSKA (reference sequence). V was cut by 2 bases and J by 7 bases, with 18 bases left in between. CDR3 nucleotide sequence: TGCAGTGCTAGAAACCCCAGGGCAGGTAGCCAGCCCCAGCATTTT. It translates to CSARNPRAGSQPQHF.

This clonotype was detected a few times. The gene calls are TRBV10-3 and TRBJ1-2; D is possibly TRBD1 (6 bases). Germline values: CDR1 ENHRY, CDR2 SYGVKD. Between the trimmed V and J ends, which lost 6 bases and 0 bases, there was a span of 14 bases. This CDR3 is built from 15 residues. The CDR3 nucleotides are TGTGCCATCAGCCTCGACAGGATAACTAACTATGGCTACACCTTC. Amino acid sequence: CAISLDRITNYGYTF.

This clonotype was recorded at least ten times. The V and J genes are TRBV3-1 and TRBJ1-6; D perhaps matches TRBD1 (6 bases). V was cut by 5 bases and J by 6 bases, with 14 bases left in between. CDR3 length: 15 amino acids. Germline V gene sequence: CDR1 LGHDT, CDR2 YNNKEL (reference sequence). CDR3 coding DNA: TGTGCCAGCAGCTTCGGACAGCTAACTAATTCACCCCTCCACTTT. Residues: CASSFGQLTNSPLHF.

A few counts support this clonotype. V usage is TRBV12-3 or TRBV12-4 and J usage is TRBJ1-4; D unresolved. With 6 bases removed from V and 1 base from J, the gap between germline ends came to 9 bases. The CDR3 extends over 14 amino acids. This CDR3 is CASSRQLTNEKLFF. CDR3 DNA: TGTGCCAGCAGCCGCCAGCTAACTAATGAAAAACTGTTTTTT.

The chain combines TRBV7-2 with TRBJ2-7, with 13 positions matching TRBD2. CDR3 length: 17 residues. V shed 3 bases and J 4 bases; nucleotides not matched to a gene: 9. Germline CDR1 and CDR2: SGHTA and FQGNSA. In nucleotides, the CDR3 is TGTGCCAGCAGCTTGTCGGGACTAGCGGGATTGCTATACGAGCAGTACTTC. Translating it yields CASSLSGLAGLLYEQYF.

This clonotype was picked up a small number of times. This chain uses TRBV11-3 with TRBJ2-3; a weak D match, TRBD1 (6 bases). The CDR3 covers 18 residues. Germline loops: CDR1 SGHNT, CDR2 YENEEA. Trimming cost V 5 bases and J 0 bases, with 21 bases left between them. CDR3 sequence (DNA): TGTGCCAGCAGCCCCGGCGGCGCGGACAGCATTAGCACAGATACGCAGTATTTT. This sequence encodes CASSPGGADSISTDTQYF.

This clonotype was observed a handful of times. The rearrangement joins TRBV20-1 to TRBJ1-2; D not resolved. Germline V CDR1 and CDR2: DFQATT, SNEGSKA (reference sequence). The CDR3 is 16 residues long. The ends were cut back, 2 bases at V and 4 bases at J, with 20 bases in the middle. CDR3 amino acids: CSARPERHTLGYGYTF. The DNA for the CDR3 is TGCAGTGCTAGACCCGAAAGGCACACCCTAGGCTATGGCTACACCTTC.

Details on this clonotype: Relative to the germline gene, one junction end is altered; a read error may explain this. This chain joins TRBV9 and TRBJ1-5, with D perhaps matching TRBD1 (6 bases). The CDR3 consists of 14 residues. Looked up from germline, CDR1 is SGDLS and CDR2 is YYNGEE. CDR3 in amino acids: CTSSVGSGDQPQHF. CDR3 sequence (DNA): TGTACCAGCAGCGTTGGCTCAGGGGATCAGCCCCAGCATTTT.

J is TRBJ1-1 and V is TRBV5-1; D is unclear. The CDR3 is 13 residues long. Germline V gene lookup returns CDR1 SGHRS and CDR2 YFSETQ. With 5 bases removed from V and 2 bases from J, the gap between germline ends came to 10 bases. The CDR3 is CASRDLSNTEAFF. In nucleotides, the CDR3 is TGCGCCAGCAGAGATCTCAGTAACACTGAAGCTTTCTTT.

This clonotype was recorded a few times. At one of its ends the junction is not consistent with the germline gene, which may arise from a read error. The genes are TRBV20-1 and TRBJ2-1; 10 positions agree with TRBD2. Germline V gives CDR1 DFQATT, CDR2 SNEGSKA (reference sequence). The CDR3 sequence is 18 residues long. CDR3 bases: TGCAGTGCTAGACACCGTATGGGGACTAGCGCACATTTGGATGAGCAGTTATTC. Protein: CSARHRMGTSAHLDEQLF.

V gene TRBV20-1 combines with J gene TRBJ1-1; TRBD1 is a possible D gene (5 bases). The V end was cut by 1 base, the J end by 4 bases, with 16 bases between. CDR3 length: 15 residues. CDR1 and CDR2 (germline): DFQATT, SNEGSKA (reference sequence). CDR3 sequence (DNA): TGCAGTGCTAGAGGCCTGACAGCGACCCGCACTGAAGCTTTCTTT. Protein: CSARGLTATRTEAFF.

This clonotype occurred a few times. This chain links TRBV27 with TRBJ1-1; no firm D call. The V end lost 3 bases, the J end lost 0 bases, and 8 bases lay between the germline ends. The CDR3 length is 14 residues. Looked up from germline, CDR1 is MNHEY and CDR2 is SMNVEV (reference sequence). The DNA for the CDR3 is TGTGCCAGCAGTTTTGTACATATGAACACTGAAGCTTTCTTT. Encoded protein: CASSFVHMNTEAFF.

Regarding this clonotype: A read error may be the cause here, since a much bigger clone is one base away. This chain joins TRBV5-1 and TRBJ2-5; 7 bases fit TRBD1. This CDR3 has 15 residues. The V gene's germline CDR1 is SGHRS and CDR2 YFSETQ. In DNA, the CDR3 is TGCACCAGCAGCTTGAGGGGACAGAAACAAGAGACCCAGTACTTC. Its protein product is CTSSLRGQKQETQYF.

This clonotype has just a few counts. Given a much more abundant clone one base away, this may be a read error. The gene calls are TRBV10-3 and TRBJ2-7; D is unclear. This CDR3 is built from 14 residues. Germline CDR1 and CDR2: ENHRY and SYGVKD. CDR3 bases: TGTGCCATCAGGGAGTCGCCGGGCTCCTACGAGCAGTACTTC. It translates to CAIRESPGSYEQYF.

This clonotype has only a few counts. The rearrangement uses TRBV5-6 and TRBJ2-7; perhaps TRBD2 as D (7 bases). Germline CDR1 and CDR2: SGHDT and YYEEEE. The CDR3 sequence is 15 residues long. V gave up 3 bases and J gave up 0 bases, with 13 bases separating them. This CDR3 is CASSSLGGASYEQYF. The CDR3 region has the DNA TGTGCCAGCAGCTCCTTGGGGGGGGCCTCCTACGAGCAGTACTTC.